Listed below are T cell receptor beta chains from one sample, sequenced in a study of blood T cells in healthy people across ages. Via MiXCR, TCRdb re-called the 5' RACE reads, giving one row per CDR3 protein. The table lists fewer than 750,000 distinct CDR3 sequences, roughly 48% of them singletons. Sequenced: blood. The receptor set was obtained from an elderly man in good health. CDR3s include the opening cysteine and the closing phenylalanine or tryptophan. D genes are given only for firm matches. The size of a clone is reported for some rows only, either as once, few or many, or as a class for expanded clones.

CASSVDDGASYEQYF	TGTGCCAGCAGCGTAGATGACGGAGCCTCCTACGAGCAGTACTTC	TRBJ2-7	.	TRBV9	.
CASSYQDSPSSYNSPLHF	TGTGCCAGCAGTTACCAGGACAGCCCGAGCTCCTATAATTCACCCCTCCACTTT	TRBJ1-6	few	TRBV6-5	.
CASSLWGAGANVLTF	TGTGCCAGCAGTTTATGGGGGGCTGGGGCCAACGTCCTGACTTTC	TRBJ2-6	.	TRBV27	.
CASSYPNSPLHF	TGTGCCAGCAGTTACCCGAATTCACCCCTCCACTTT	TRBJ1-6	many	TRBV6-5	.
CSVELVGLRGIQQYF	TGCAGCGTTGAACTCGTAGGACTTCGCGGAATCCAGCAGTACTTC	TRBJ2-7	few	TRBV29-1	.
CASSELRAYEQYF	TGTGCCAGCAGCGAACTTCGGGCCTACGAGCAGTACTTC	TRBJ2-7	few	TRBV2	.
CSVWDGGYTF	TGCAGCGTTTGGGATGGCGGCTACACCTTC	TRBJ1-2	.	TRBV29-1	.
CATSVGLLDTQYF	TGTGCCACCAGTGTCGGGCTTCTGGATACGCAGTATTTT	TRBJ2-3	.	TRBV24-1	.
CASGRDGAYNSPLHF	TGTGCTAGTGGTAGGGACGGTGCCTATAATTCACCCCTCCACTTT	TRBJ1-6	.	TRBV12-5	.
CASSFSGGRETQYF	TGTGCTAGCAGCTTTAGCGGGGGTCGGGAGACCCAGTACTTC	TRBJ2-5	.	TRBV7-7	TRBD2
CASSLGRDSDTQYF	TGTGCCAGCAGCTTAGGTCGGGATTCGGATACGCAGTATTTT	TRBJ2-3	.	TRBV7-2	.
CASSSGLTYDEQFF	TGTGCCAGCAGCTCGGGTTTGACCTATGATGAGCAGTTCTTC	TRBJ2-1	many	TRBV6-6	.
CSARDPVLAKNIQYF	TGCAGTGCTAGAGATCCAGTTTTAGCCAAAAACATTCAGTACTTC	TRBJ2-4	.	TRBV20-1	.
CSARIQQGDTDTQYF	TGCAGTGCTAGAATCCAACAAGGCGACACAGATACGCAGTATTTT	TRBJ2-3	few	TRBV20-1	.
CASSSDSRNTEAFF	TGTGCCAGCAGCTCGGACTCCAGGAACACTGAAGCTTTCTTT	TRBJ1-1	.	TRBV3-1	.
CASSFSPSISHNEQFF	TGTGCCAGCAGTTTTAGTCCTAGCATCTCCCACAATGAGCAGTTCTTC	TRBJ2-1	.	TRBV12-3/TRBV12-4	.
CATSKETGGYYEQYF	TGTGCCACCAGCAAAGAAACAGGGGGGTACTACGAGCAGTACTTC	TRBJ2-7	.	TRBV15	TRBD1